One sample yielded the 26 T cell receptor beta chains listed below, sequenced in a study of blood T cells in healthy people across ages. Through a sample-barcoded 5' primer and a J-beta primer mix, a second PCR was run for about 6 to 11 cycles. TCRdb analysed the 5' RACE reads with MiXCR anew, one entry per CDR3 protein. The sample has approximately 1,000,000 distinct CDR3 sequences; around two fifths are singletons. Sequenced input: blood. The source of these receptors is a man aged 18 to 35 in good health.

About this clonotype itself: A much more abundant neighbour one base away suggests this may be a read error. The chain links TRBV20-1 to TRBJ2-3; D is ambiguous. The CDR3 spans 16 residues. Germline CDR1 DFQATT, CDR2 SNEGSKA (reference sequence). The V end was cut by 0 bases, the J end by 6 bases, with 19 bases between. The CDR3 bases are TGCAGTGCTAGAGAATGGGCGGCTAGATTTTCGGATACGCAGTATTTT. Encoded protein: CSAREWAARFSDTQYF.

This chain joins TRBV20-1 and TRBJ2-3, with 8 bases fitting TRBD2. The CDR3 runs to 13 residues. Germline V CDR1 and CDR2: DFQATT, SNEGSKA (reference sequence). V lost 4 bases, J lost 4 bases, and 4 bases stayed unmatched. CDR3 sequence: CSATLTSADTQYF. Written as DNA, the CDR3 is TGCAGTGCTACCCTGACTAGCGCAGATACGCAGTATTTT.

The chain links TRBV29-1 to TRBJ2-1; TRBD2 agrees at 14 bases. V lost 7 bases, J lost 4 bases, and 15 bases stayed unmatched. The CDR3 covers 18 residues. Per the germline V gene, CDR1 is SQVTM and CDR2 is ANQGSEA. CDR3 sequence (DNA): TGCAGCGCCAAAAGTGGGACTAGCGGGAGCGCCAGGTACAATGAGCAGTTCTTC. It translates to CSAKSGTSGSARYNEQFF.

This chain connects TRBV3-1 to TRBJ1-5; D gene uncertain. CDR1 is LGHDT and CDR2 is YNNKEL in the germline V gene (reference sequence). Deletions cut 4 bases from V and 4 bases from J, with 14 bases between. The CDR3 is 15 residues long. CDR3 protein: CASSPQGRRNQPQHF. DNA for the CDR3: TGTGCCAGCAGCCCACAAGGTCGCAGAAATCAGCCCCAGCATTTT.

The rearrangement joins TRBV7-9 to TRBJ2-1; 9 bases map to TRBD1. Germline V gene data show CDR1 as SEHNR and CDR2 as FQNEAQ (reference sequence). The V gene end was trimmed by 5 bases and the J gene end by 2 bases; junction bases not matched to a gene: 7. This CDR3 is built from 16 residues. This chain's CDR3 is CASSGLQGATYNEQFF. Written as DNA, the CDR3 is TGTGCCAGCAGCGGTTTACAGGGGGCGACCTACAATGAGCAGTTCTTC.

The V and J genes are TRBV6-2 or TRBV6-3 and TRBJ2-5; tentative D call: TRBD1 (5 bases). In germline, CDR1 is MNHEY, CDR2 SVGEGT. This CDR3 comprises 13 residues. V was pared by 7 bases and J by 11 bases, with 20 bases between. In nucleotides, the CDR3 is TGTGCCAGCACCGCCTCGTCCAGGGATGAGCAGTACTTC. Translated, it gives CASTASSRDEQYF.

Points on this clonotype: One base away lies a much larger clone, so this may be a sequencing read error. The J gene is TRBJ2-3, the V gene TRBV29-1; possibly TRBD2 for D (5 bases). Germline V gives CDR1 SQVTM, CDR2 ANQGSEA. Trimming left V 6 bases short and J 6 bases short, with 19 bases between. The CDR3 runs 14 residues. The CDR3, as DNA: TGCAGCGTCAAAAAGCGGAAGCACACGGATACGCAGTATTTT. Its protein product is CSVKKRKHTDTQYF.

In this sample, this clonotype turned up once. V usage is TRBV4-1 and J usage is TRBJ2-5; D perhaps matches TRBD1 (6 bases). Germline lookup yields CDR1 MGHRA and CDR2 YSYEKL. The V end lost 3 bases, the J end lost 11 bases, and 19 bases lay between the germline ends. The CDR3 has 14 residues. CDR3 sequence: CASSHGQSYNEQYF. In nucleotides, the CDR3 is TGCGCCAGCAGCCACGGACAGTCCTACAATGAGCAGTACTTC.

CDR3 region: CASSLGWGTDTQYF. The CDR3 DNA reads TGTGCCAGCAGCTTAGGGTGGGGCACAGATACGCAGTATTTT. This chain connects TRBV11-1 to TRBJ2-3; no firm D call. V lost 1 base and J lost 1, with 6 bases in between. There are 14 residues in the CDR3. Per the germline V gene, CDR1 is SGHAT and CDR2 is FQDESV (reference sequence).

This chain joins TRBV20-1 and TRBJ1-1; 7 nucleotides line up with TRBD1. V dropped 4 bases and J dropped 4; count of bases not matched to a gene: 18. The CDR3 contains 17 residues. Germline values: CDR1 DFQATT, CDR2 SNEGSKA (reference sequence). The DNA of the CDR3 is TGCAGTGCTATCGGCGCGGCAGGGGGATCCATGGTCACTGAAGCTTTCTTT. Its translation is CSAIGAAGGSMVTEAFF.

Only a few counts were recorded for this clonotype. The J gene is TRBJ1-6, the V gene TRBV27; D gene ambiguous. The ends were cut back, 3 bases at V and 5 bases at J, with 11 bases in the middle. Germline CDR1 MNHEY, CDR2 SMNVEV (reference sequence). The CDR3 spans 15 residues. The CDR3 region is CASSLPGVNNSPLHF. The CDR3 DNA reads TGTGCCAGCAGTTTGCCCGGGGTTAATAATTCACCCCTCCACTTT.

The CDR3 sequence: CASSYSIQGRYGYTF. In DNA, the CDR3 is TGTGCCAGCAGTTACTCCATACAGGGGCGCTATGGCTACACCTTC. This chain connects TRBV6-5 to TRBJ1-2, with 7 bases matching TRBD1. Germline trimming cut 0 bases from V and 4 bases from J; bases unmatched to any gene: 5. CDR3 length: 15 amino acids. Germline CDR1 MNHEY, CDR2 SVGAGI.

This chain connects TRBV29-1 to TRBJ2-1; TRBD2 agrees at 7 bases. The CDR3 spans 16 residues. Germline lookup yields CDR1 SQVTM and CDR2 ANQGSEA. V was pared by 1 base and J by 5 bases, with 11 bases of the junction left unmatched. The CDR3 bases are TGCAGCGTTGAAGCCGGGCTTCTGGGGGGGAACAATGAGCAGTTCTTC. It specifies CSVEAGLLGGNNEQFF.

The chain links TRBV14 to TRBJ2-7, with a tentative D call TRBD1 (6 bases). This CDR3 has 14 residues. V was cut by 4 bases and J by 7 bases, with 17 bases left in between. From germline, CDR1 is SGHDN and CDR2 FVKESK. The CDR3 loop reads CASSRLPGAKEQYF. The DNA for the CDR3 is TGTGCCAGCAGCCGCCTTCCAGGGGCGAAGGAGCAGTACTTC.

Comment on this clonotype: At one of its ends the junction is not consistent with the germline gene, which may arise from a read error. V gene TRBV20-1 combines with J gene TRBJ2-1; D is tentatively TRBD1 or TRBD2 (5 bases each). Judging by the DNA end, TRBJ2-7 fits better; the J call may be wrong. Germline V gene sequence: CDR1 DFQATT, CDR2 SNEGSKA (reference sequence). CDR3 length: 17 residues. The CDR3 bases are TGCAATGCTACACGAGCCCTCGGGGACCCCTCCTACAATGAGCAGTACTTC. Translated, it gives CNATRALGDPSYNEQYF.

The V gene is TRBV6-2 or TRBV6-3, the J gene TRBJ1-6; unclear D gene. The CDR3 is 13 amino acids. V gave up 7 bases and J gave up 7 bases, with 11 bases separating them. CDR1 and CDR2 (germline): MNHEY, SVGEGT. The CDR3 here is CASTVGDNSPLHF. In DNA, the CDR3 is TGTGCCAGCACCGTGGGCGACAATTCACCCCTCCACTTT.

The CDR3 DNA sequence: TGTGCCAGCAGCCCCCGCCTCGGAAACACCATATATTTT. Protein product: CASSPRLGNTIYF. The chain links TRBV7-8 to TRBJ1-3; D is undetermined. Germline-derived CDR1 and CDR2 are SGHVS and FQNEAQ. V gave up 5 bases and J gave up 4 bases, with 9 bases separating them. The CDR3 is made up of 13 amino acids.

This clonotype was counted only a few times. The chain's CDR3 is CASSEWGGGTEAFF. The CDR3 region has the DNA TGTGCCAGCAGTGAATGGGGGGGAGGGACTGAAGCTTTCTTT. V is TRBV25-1 and J is TRBJ1-1, with D perhaps TRBD1 (5 bases). Germline CDR1 reads MGHDK; CDR2 reads SYGVNS. CDR3 length: 14 residues. Trimming shortened V by 1 base and J by 5 bases, and 11 bases separated the two germline ends.

The rearrangement joins TRBV20-1 to TRBJ2-2; 7 bases agree with TRBD2. Trimming removed 1 base from V and 6 bases from J; junction bases left unmatched: 5. The V gene's germline CDR1 is DFQATT and CDR2 SNEGSKA (reference sequence). The CDR3 contains 14 residues. CDR3 in amino acids: CSARVSGGAGELFF. CDR3 DNA sequence: TGCAGTGCTAGAGTTTCGGGGGGAGCCGGGGAGCTGTTTTTT.

In its sample, this clonotype was seen a few times. The CDR3 region is CSKKTGEKLFF. The CDR3 coding sequence is TGCAGTAAGAAAACAGGGGAAAAACTGTTTTTT. The V call is TRBV20-1, the J call TRBJ1-4; a weak D match, TRBD1 (6 bases). V shed 8 bases and J shed 8 bases, with 12 bases lying between them. CDR3 length: 11 residues. Per the germline V gene, CDR1 is DFQATT and CDR2 is SNEGSKA (reference sequence).

This chain connects TRBV4-2 to TRBJ2-7; D is tentatively TRBD1 or TRBD2 (5 bases each). V gave up 3 bases and J gave up 3 bases, with 18 bases separating them. CDR1 and CDR2 from the germline V gene are LGHNA and YNFKEQ. This CDR3 has 16 amino acids. CDR3 loop: CASSHPGTEAFYEQYF. The DNA for the CDR3 is TGTGCCAGCAGCCACCCCGGGACCGAGGCTTTCTACGAGCAGTACTTC.

This clonotype was seen many times. This chain joins TRBV7-2 and TRBJ1-2; D is undetermined. Trimming removed 7 bases at V and 4 bases at J, with 16 bases between. Germline V lookup: CDR1 SGHTA, CDR2 FQGNSA. The CDR3 is 14 amino acids. CDR3 nucleotide sequence: TGTGCCAGCACGAATCCGGACGGCCGCTATGGCTACACCTTC. It codes for CASTNPDGRYGYTF.

The chain recombines TRBV20-1 with TRBJ2-1, with a possible D match to TRBD2 (6 bases). V was trimmed by 0 bases and J by 4 bases, leaving 10 bases between them. Germline CDR1 DFQATT, CDR2 SNEGSKA (reference sequence). The CDR3 loop spans 14 amino acids. CDR3 loop: CSAREVAEYNEQFF. CDR3 DNA sequence: TGCAGTGCTAGAGAGGTAGCGGAGTACAATGAGCAGTTCTTC.

The rearrangement joins TRBV20-1 to TRBJ1-2, with 8 bases that match TRBD1. Unmatched junction bases numbered 9, after V lost 0 bases and J lost 12 bases. In germline, CDR1 is DFQATT, CDR2 SNEGSKA (reference sequence). This CDR3 has 13 residues. The CDR3 DNA reads TGCAGTGCTAGAGATGCCGGGACAGGAGGCCACACCTTC. The encoded protein is CSARDAGTGGHTF.

The chain couples TRBV29-1 to TRBJ2-5; D might be TRBD1 or TRBD2, each matching 6 bases. Trimming took 8 bases from V and 11 from J, leaving 27 bases between them. The CDR3 consists of 14 residues. Germline V gives CDR1 SQVTM, CDR2 ANQGSEA. The CDR3 nucleotides are TGCAGCTGCTCCGGGGGCCGGATGAACAATGAGCAGTACTTC. Its translation: CSCSGGRMNNEQYF.

The J gene is TRBJ1-1, the V gene TRBV12-3 or TRBV12-4, with D unclear. CDR3 length: 16 amino acids. V was trimmed by 3 bases and J by 1 base, leaving 15 bases between them. The CDR3 DNA reads as TGTGCCAGCAGTTTCCTAAGGTATAGTCAGAACACTGAAGCTTTCTTT. It codes for CASSFLRYSQNTEAFF.